These T cell receptor beta chains were read from a single sample in a study of Tregs in tolerant kidney transplant recipients. Here immunoSEQ multiplex PCR was the method, and the copy in TCRdb shows in-frame clones only, minus some. The repertoire has roughly 64,000 clones, over 75% of them found once; the top ten carry approximately 3.9%. The sequenced sample was CD4+ T cells from blood (PBMCs), obtained 6 months after the transplant. The receptors here all came from a human patient who received a combined kidney and bone marrow transplant. Some T cells may have originated in the graft donor. Each CDR3 is given with its conserved first and last residue.

>TRBV5-6|TRBJ1-1
CASSLRGHRNTEAFF
>TRBV25-1|TRBJ2-4
CASSVVDRVAKNIQYF
>TRBV5-8|TRBJ1-2
CASSLSLSVNYGYTF
>TRBV7-9|TRBJ2-7
CASSFGTSGISAQYF
>TRBV11-3|TRBJ1-1
CASRQGIEAFF
>TRBV5-6|TRBJ2-6
CASSPRWGDAHSGANVLTF
>TRBV7-2|TRBJ2-4
CASKLSRDSDIQYF
>TRBV7-3|TRBJ2-7
CASSLGGGGAHEQYF
>TRBV7-3|TRBJ2-3
CASSSERGLGADTQYF
>TRBV18|TRBJ1-4
CASSPPLTGPAATNEKLFF
>TRBV14|TRBJ1-2
CASSQAQGAGYGYTF
>TRBV27|TRBJ1-6
CASSLLYRGQSPLHF
>TRBV19|TRBJ2-1
CASSSPGLADEQFF
>TRBV6-4|TRBJ2-2
CASSVRNTGELFF
>TRBV9|TRBJ1-1
CASSATGFGNTEAFF
>TRBV27|TRBJ1-1
CASSLSGAYERAFF
>TRBV25-1|TRBJ2-6
CASSESLTGANVLTF
>TRBV2|TRBJ1-2
CASKGPQRGGGYTF
>TRBV7-6|TRBJ2-7
CASSLRAGEQYF
>TRBV6-4|TRBJ2-1
CASSPLAGGLYEQFF
>TRBV12-5|TRBJ1-5
CASGLRHRDRPQHF
>TRBV7-3|TRBJ1-3
CASSPTSSGNTIYF
>TRBV21-1|TRBJ2-5
CASSKIGTGGRETQYF
>TRBV7-2|TRBJ2-1
CASSLKRYNEQFF
>TRBV7-8|TRBJ2-1
CASSLAGQNNEQFF
>TRBV30|TRBJ1-4
CAWSPGQGVDEKLFF
>TRBV18|TRBJ2-7
CVSSGEGGDYEQYF
>TRBV9|TRBJ1-6
CASSVAGFGSPLHF
>TRBV18|TRBJ1-6
CASSRQGLESPLHF
>TRBV7-2|TRBJ1-1
CASSLAGMTEAFF
>TRBV18|TRBJ2-2
CASSPLGLAGGSGTGELFF
>TRBV6-1|TRBJ2-2
CASSSIRGGTGELFF
>TRBV25-1|TRBJ2-6
CASSYTGTGANVLTF
>TRBV5-1|TRBJ2-2
CASSLSFGTGVSGELFF